The rows below give T cell receptor beta chains drawn from one sample of a study of blood T cell repertoires in COVID-19. The protocol was immunoSEQ multiplex PCR, while the TCRdb copy is restricted to in-frame clones and leaves out a portion. The sample yields roughly 200,000 clones, about 91% seen once. Sequenced sample: PBMCs or T cells enriched from blood (not recorded which). These receptors all come from a man between 18 and 35 years old with acute COVID-19. Both conserved end residues are part of each CDR3. Fields, in order: clone size, D gene, CDR3 length, V gene, J gene, CDR3 DNA, CDR3 protein. A D gene is named only where the DNA matches it firmly. Size is omitted from some rows. Given values are once, few, many or a class for expanded clones.

NA,TRBD1,16,TRBV19,TRBJ2-5,TGTGCCAGTAGGGACAGGGGGCGCGGGGGCGGAGAGACCCAGTACTTC,CASRDRGRGGGETQYF
NA,TRBD2,20,TRBV2,TRBJ2-3,TGTGCCAGCAGTGAAGTACCGGGACTAGCGGGATCAAGTTTCCAAGATACGCAGTATTTT,CASSEVPGLAGSSFQDTQYF
NA,TRBD1,15,TRBV11-2,TRBJ2-2,TGTGCCAGCAGCACTCACGACAGGGGGCCCGGGGAGCTGTTTTTT,CASSTHDRGPGELFF
NA,NA,15,TRBV2,TRBJ2-7,TGTGCCAGCAGGGGGTCCCGGGGGAACTCCTACGAGCAGTACTTC,CASRGSRGNSYEQYF
NA,NA,12,TRBV11-3,TRBJ1-1,TGTGCCAGCAGCTTCCAGAACACTGAAGCTTTCTTT,CASSFQNTEAFF
NA,NA,13,TRBV11-1,TRBJ2-7,TGTGCCAGCAGTTCGGACAGCCCCCACGAGCAGTACTTC,CASSSDSPHEQYF
NA,TRBD1,13,TRBV6-5,TRBJ1-5,TGTGCCAGCAGAGGACAGGGAGGTCAGCCCCAGCATTTT,CASRGQGGQPQHF
NA,TRBD1,14,TRBV19,TRBJ1-4,TGTGCCAGTAGCCGGACAGGGTCGAATGAAAAACTGTTTTTT,CASSRTGSNEKLFF
NA,NA,13,TRBV24-1,TRBJ2-5,TGTGCCACCAGCCCTGACAGTTGGGAGACCCAGTACTTC,CATSPDSWETQYF
NA,NA,13,TRBV27,TRBJ2-1,TGTGCCAGCAGTTCCGACTTATACAATGAGCAGTTCTTC,CASSSDLYNEQFF
once,NA,15,TRBV2,TRBJ1-1,TGTGCCAGCAGTGTTCCGGGAGGGGAGTGGACTGAAGCTTTCTTT,CASSVPGGEWTEAFF
once,TRBD1,14,TRBV24-1,TRBJ2-7,TGTGCCACCAGTGATCCAGACAGGGCTTACGAGCAGTACTTC,CATSDPDRAYEQYF
NA,TRBD1,14,TRBV5-1,TRBJ1-4,TGCGCCAGCAGCTTGGGGACAGGGGGTGAAAAACTGTTTTTT,CASSLGTGGEKLFF
NA,TRBD2,14,TRBV10-1,TRBJ2-1,TGCGCCAGCAGTGAGTCGACTAGCATCAATGAGCAGTTCTTC,CASSESTSINEQFF
few,TRBD1,11,TRBV20-1,TRBJ2-7,TGCAGTGCCAGACAGGGCCTCGAGCAGTACTTC,CSARQGLEQYF
once,TRBD2,15,TRBV28,TRBJ2-3,TGTGCCAGCAGGACTAGCGGCGATAATCCAGATACGCAGTATTTT,CASRTSGDNPDTQYF
NA,NA,14,TRBV10-2,TRBJ1-1,TGCGCCAGCAGTACAGTACTTATGAACACTGAAGCTTTCTTT,CASSTVLMNTEAFF
NA,TRBD2,15,TRBV11-2,TRBJ2-1,TGTGCCAGCAGCCCAACTAGCGGGAGGGACAATGAGCAGTTCTTC,CASSPTSGRDNEQFF
NA,TRBD1,18,TRBV7-6,TRBJ2-3,TGTGCCAGCAGCTTCCTCGCCGGGACAGGATCTAGCACAGATACGCAGTATTTT,CASSFLAGTGSSTDTQYF
NA,TRBD2,16,TRBV4-1,TRBJ2-3,TGCGCCAGCAGCCAAGAGGTTCTGCTTTCGGGGGGTACGCAGTATTTT,CASSQEVLLSGGTQYF
many,NA,14,TRBV30,TRBJ1-3,TGTGCCCTGAGCCGGGGGGGCGGTGGAAACACCATATATTTT,CALSRGGGGNTIYF
NA,NA,16,TRBV14,TRBJ1-5,TGTGCCAGCAGCCCATCGCAGGGGCAGAGCAATCAGCCCCAGCATTTT,CASSPSQGQSNQPQHF
many,NA,14,TRBV11-3,TRBJ1-3,TGTGCCAGCAGCTTAACAGGGAACGGAAACACCATATATTTT,CASSLTGNGNTIYF
NA,NA,14,TRBV13,TRBJ2-5,TGTGCCAGCGAGGGGGTTGGGGTCCAAGAGACCCAGTACTTC,CASEGVGVQETQYF
NA,NA,12,TRBV7-9,TRBJ2-7,TGTGCCAGCAGCTTCGGGGCCTACGAGCAGTACTTC,CASSFGAYEQYF
NA,TRBD1,16,TRBV28,TRBJ2-3,TGTGCCAGCAGTCGGGACAGGGGTTGGGGCACAGATACGCAGTATTTT,CASSRDRGWGTDTQYF
NA,NA,13,TRBV2,TRBJ1-4,TGTGCCAGCAGTGAAATCCGGGACAAAAAACTGTTTTTT,CASSEIRDKKLFF
NA,TRBD1,16,TRBV28,TRBJ1-1,TGTGCCAGCAGTACGTATCGACAGGGTTGGAGCACTGAAGCTTTCTTT,CASSTYRQGWSTEAFF
NA,NA,13,TRBV6-6,TRBJ1-1,TGTGCCAGCAGTTTCCAGGGGAGCACTGAAGCTTTCTTT,CASSFQGSTEAFF
NA,NA,14,TRBV28,TRBJ2-1,TGTGCCAGCAGTAATCCGACTACCGCCCATGAGCAGTTCTTC,CASSNPTTAHEQFF
NA,NA,12,TRBV3-1/TRBV3-2,TRBJ1-1,TGTGCCAGCAGCCAAGCTAACACTGAAGCTTTCTTT,CASSQANTEAFF
NA,NA,11,TRBV5-1,TRBJ1-1,TGCGCCAGCAGACAGTACACTGAAGCTTTCTTT,CASRQYTEAFF
NA,TRBD1,14,TRBV30,TRBJ1-4,TGTGCCTGGAGTGTTCTCGGGACAGTTGAAAAACTGTTTTTT,CAWSVLGTVEKLFF
once,TRBD1,14,TRBV29-1,TRBJ1-1,TGCAGCGTAGAACGACAGGGCATGAACACTGAAGCTTTCTTT,CSVERQGMNTEAFF
NA,TRBD2,14,TRBV15,TRBJ2-5,TGTGCCACCAGCGAGCTAGCGGGTTGGGAGACCCAGTACTTC,CATSELAGWETQYF
NA,NA,15,TRBV28,TRBJ1-5,TGTGCCAGCAGTTCTCAGGGGTTGGGCAATCAGCCCCAGCATTTT,CASSSQGLGNQPQHF
NA,TRBD2,18,TRBV2,TRBJ2-1,TGTGCCAGCAGTGAAGATCGGACTAGCGGTTCTCCCTACAATGAGCAGTTCTTC,CASSEDRTSGSPYNEQFF
NA,TRBD1,15,TRBV11-3,TRBJ2-5,TGTGCCAGCCCTGTCCAGAGGGGGCTGGAAGAGACCCAGTACTTC,CASPVQRGLEETQYF
NA,NA,13,TRBV7-2,TRBJ1-2,TGTGCCAGCAGAGTAGGGGCAGGGCCCTCCCCCACCTTC,CASRVGAGPSPTF
NA,NA,14,TRBV6-2/TRBV6-3,TRBJ2-3,TGTGCCAGCAGCCCGACCGGGGTCACAGATACGCAGTATTTT,CASSPTGVTDTQYF
NA,NA,14,TRBV4-1,TRBJ1-1,TGCGCCAGCAGCCAAGATATCCCGAACACTGAAGCTTTCTTT,CASSQDIPNTEAFF